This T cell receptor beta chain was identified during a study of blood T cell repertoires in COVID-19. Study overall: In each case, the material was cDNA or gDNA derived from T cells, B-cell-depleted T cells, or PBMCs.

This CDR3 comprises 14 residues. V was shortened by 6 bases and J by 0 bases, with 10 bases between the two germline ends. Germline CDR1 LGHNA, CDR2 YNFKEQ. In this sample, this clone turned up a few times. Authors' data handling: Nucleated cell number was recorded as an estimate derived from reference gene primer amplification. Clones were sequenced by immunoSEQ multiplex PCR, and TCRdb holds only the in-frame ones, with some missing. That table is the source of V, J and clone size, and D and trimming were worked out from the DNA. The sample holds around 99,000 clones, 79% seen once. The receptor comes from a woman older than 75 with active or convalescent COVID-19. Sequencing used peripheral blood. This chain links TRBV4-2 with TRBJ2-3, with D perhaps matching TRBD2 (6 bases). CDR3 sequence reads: CASSHGTSTDTQYF. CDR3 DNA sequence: TGTGCCAGCAGTCATGGGACTAGCACAGATACGCAGTATTTT.